This TCR beta chain came from a study of blood T cell repertoires in COVID-19. Authors' methods: The assay estimated nucleated cells by amplifying reference gene primers. The repertoire was sequenced with immunoSEQ multiplex PCR; TCRdb's copy has only in-frame clones and lacks some. The V and J calls and clone size come from that table; D and trimming were worked out from the DNA. Of around 250,000 clones listed, roughly 82% are singletons. Germline assignment: CDR1 MNHEY and CDR2 SVGEGT. CDR3 size: 15 residues. Trimming removed 4 bases from V and 5 bases from J; junction bases left unmatched: 8. Sequencing was done on a sample of peripheral blood. The sequence derives from a man of 80 years or more with acute or convalescent COVID-19. The chain is built from TRBV6-2 or TRBV6-3 and TRBJ2-7, with 10 bases that match TRBD1. The CDR3 DNA sequence: TGTGCCAGCAGTTCGGGGACAGGGGCAAAAGACGAGCAGTACTTC. This encodes CASSSGTGAKDEQYF.